The 7 T cell receptor beta chains below come from one sample, sequenced in a study of blood T cell repertoires in COVID-19. Here immunoSEQ multiplex PCR was the method, and the copy in TCRdb shows in-frame clones only, minus some. This sample carries about 120,000 clones, 70% to 80% of them seen once, and the ten largest clones take over 7%. The sample comprised peripheral blood. All receptors come from a human donor in a cohort sampled during active COVID-19.

This clone was counted only a few times. The V and J genes are TRBV5-1 and TRBJ2-7; maybe TRBD2 (6 bases). Germline loops: CDR1 SGHRS, CDR2 YFSETQ. The CDR3 totals 14 residues. V was pared by 0 bases and J by 4 bases, with 11 bases between. The CDR3 bases are TGCGCCAGCAGCTTGGTTTCTAGCGTATACGAGCAGTACTTC. It codes for CASSLVSSVYEQYF. The full variable domain, completed using reference TRBV5-1 and TRBJ2-7, is KAGVTQTPRYLIKTRGQQVTLSCSPISGHRSVSWYQQTPGQGLQFLFEYFSETQRNKGNFPGRFSGRQFSNSRSEMNVSTLELGDSALYLCASSLVSSVYEQYFGPGTRLTVT.

V is TRBV2 and J is TRBJ1-3, with a weak D call TRBD1 (6 bases). Trimming removed 6 bases at V and 2 bases at J, with 14 bases between. CDR1 is SNHLY, CDR2 FYNNEI, per germline. The CDR3 is 15 amino acids. The CDR3 protein is CASRAQGTTGNTIYF. CDR3 bases: TGTGCCAGCAGGGCACAGGGTACTACTGGAAACACCATATATTTT.

This clone has just a few counts. The chain recombines TRBV2 with TRBJ2-7, with D perhaps TRBD1 (6 bases). The ends were cut back, 3 bases at V and 5 bases at J, with 14 bases in the middle. The length of the CDR3 is 14 residues. Germline V gene data show CDR1 as SNHLY and CDR2 as FYNNEI. The CDR3 protein is CASSDTGSGDEQYF. In DNA form, the CDR3 reads TGTGCCAGCAGTGATACCGGTTCAGGGGACGAGCAGTACTTC.

The chain uses TRBV5-8 and TRBJ2-3; 7 bases fit TRBD2. This CDR3 has 19 amino acids. Trimming removed 6 bases from V and 2 bases from J; junction bases left unmatched: 21. Germline V gives CDR1 SGHTS, CDR2 YDEGEE. As DNA, the CDR3 is TGTGCCAGCAACTCTTCCCCGGGGCGGGGGATGGTGTCCACAGATACGCAGTATTTT. Translating it yields CASNSSPGRGMVSTDTQYF.

The chain recombines TRBV5-1 with TRBJ2-7; D possibly corresponds to TRBD2 (6 bases). Per germline, CDR1 SGHRS and CDR2 YFSETQ. The V and J ends lost 1 base and 6 bases respectively, with 17 bases between them. The CDR3 runs to 15 residues. The CDR3 reads CASSLTGAAGGEQYF. The CDR3 region has the DNA TGCGCCAGCAGCTTGACAGGTGCAGCCGGGGGCGAGCAGTACTTC.

The chain is built from TRBV4-1 and TRBJ1-2, with D perhaps matching TRBD1 (5 bases). V lost 0 bases and J 6 bases, leaving 17 bases between the germline ends. CDR3 length: 16 residues. The germline CDR1 and CDR2 sequences are MGHRA and YSYEKL. The CDR3 coding sequence is TGCGCCAGCAGCCAAGACTTCCTAGACAGAGTGGATGGCTACACCTTC. This sequence encodes CASSQDFLDRVDGYTF.

The chain carries TRBV21-1 and TRBJ1-1. TRBV21-1 is a documented pseudogene. The CDR3 runs 14 residues. The CDR3 loop reads CASSKAHRDTEAFF. In DNA form, the CDR3 reads TGTGCCAGCAGCAAAGCACACCGGGACACTGAAGCTTTCTTT.